The present entry profiles one TCR beta chain with its context. The data stem from a study of blood T cell repertoires in COVID-19. Across the whole study: COVID-19 samples collected from the United States, Italy and Spain covered acute and convalescent phases. The analysed material was cDNA or gDNA that came from T cells, B-cell-depleted T cells, or PBMCs.

Which cohort a participant joined came from the clinical history participants gave. Sequencing was performed with immunoSEQ multiplex PCR; in TCRdb, only in-frame clones are kept and a portion is missing. The repertoire consists of 300,000 to 400,000 clones, with around nine tenths occurring once and the leading ten covering more than 0.85%. The CDR3 is 16 amino acids. V was pared by 5 bases and J by 10 bases, with 14 bases of the junction left unmatched. Germline V gives CDR1 SGHNT, CDR2 YENEEA. This sequence originates from a woman in her 30s with acute COVID-19. The sample comprised PBMCs or T cells enriched from blood (not recorded which). This sequence joins TRBV11-3 and TRBJ2-1; 10 bases are shared with TRBD1. CDR3 sequence: CASSLSIGTGALEQFF. The CDR3 DNA is TGTGCCAGCAGCCTAAGTATCGGGACAGGGGCACTAGAGCAGTTCTTC.